A single sample is the source of the 19 T cell receptor beta chains below, sequenced in a study of response to subunit inactivated influenza vaccine. A single record per CDR3 protein comes from TCRdb applying MiXCR to the RT-PCR reads. In the table there are roughly 700,000 distinct CDR3 sequences, more than 11% of which are singletons. The source material was PBMCs from blood, sampled 14 to 15 days before vaccination. These receptors all come from a man aged 45 to 65 who received an inactivated influenza vaccine.

This clonotype was seen a handful of times. The chain employs TRBV11-2 and TRBJ2-7; the D gene is possibly TRBD1 (5 bases). In germline, CDR1 is SGHAT, CDR2 FQNNGV. This CDR3 comprises 15 residues. Trimming left V 5 bases short and J 2 bases short, with 16 bases between. The CDR3 reads CASSQTPSTAYEQYF. CDR3 in DNA: TGTGCCAGCAGCCAAACCCCCTCGACAGCCTACGAGCAGTACTTC.

In this sample, this clonotype turned up a few times. The chain joins TRBV6-1 to TRBJ2-2, with 8 bases lining up with TRBD1. V lost 5 bases to trimming and J lost 7 bases; unmatched junction nucleotides: 12. Germline CDR1 reads MNHNS; CDR2 reads SASEGT. The CDR3 has 16 amino acids. CDR3 residues: CASSPWTGLQIGELFF. Written as DNA, the CDR3 is TGTGCCAGCAGTCCCTGGACAGGGCTCCAGATCGGGGAGCTGTTTTTT.

CDR3 DNA sequence: TGTGCCACCAGCGCTCGGGACTCCAACAGGAACATTCAGTACTTC. As protein: CATSARDSNRNIQYF. This chain links TRBV15 with TRBJ2-4, with D possibly matching TRBD2 (6 bases). CDR3 length: 15 residues. Trimming stripped 5 bases from V and 7 bases from J, with 18 bases between. Germline-derived CDR1 and CDR2 are LNHNV and YYDKDF (reference sequence).

This clonotype appeared a few times. The rearrangement uses TRBV2 and TRBJ1-2; tentative D call: TRBD1 (5 bases). The V end lost 8 bases, the J end lost 4 bases, and 17 bases lay between the germline ends. CDR3 length: 14 amino acids. Germline CDR1 SNHLY, CDR2 FYNNEI. Here the CDR3 DNA reads TGTGCCAGCGTCCAGCAGGGAACTACCTATGGCTACACCTTC. Its protein is CASVQQGTTYGYTF. Full variable domain (remainder filled in from reference TRBV2 and TRBJ1-2): EPEVTQTPSHQVTQMGQEVILRCVPISNHLYFYWYRQILGQKVEFLVSFYNNEISEKSEIFDDQFSVERPDGSNFTLKIRSTKLEDSAMYFCASVQQGTTYGYTFGSGTRLTVV.

There are a few counts of this clonotype. The chain couples TRBV4-3 to TRBJ2-5, with 14 bases that match TRBD2. The CDR3 has 18 amino acids. Germline lookup yields CDR1 LGHNA and CDR2 YSLEER. With 0 bases clipped from V and 4 bases from J, the junction kept 7 bases outside the gene matches. CDR3 DNA sequence: TGCGCCAGCAGCCAAGAAGACCCAGGGACTAGCGGGGGAGAGACCCAGTACTTC. This translates into CASSQEDPGTSGGETQYF.

The table lists this clonotype with a few counts. The CDR3 sequence: CASSPPPQGNDEQYF. CDR3 DNA: TGTGCCAGCAGTCCCCCCCCACAGGGTAACGACGAGCAGTACTTC. This sequence joins TRBV27 and TRBJ2-7; D might be TRBD1 (6 bases). Germline V gene sequence: CDR1 MNHEY, CDR2 SMNVEV (reference sequence). With 5 bases removed from V and 5 bases from J, the gap between germline ends came to 19 bases. This CDR3 region has 15 residues.

The chain joins TRBV5-1 to TRBJ1-1, with 10 nucleotides matching TRBD1. The CDR3 has 15 residues. Looked up from germline, CDR1 is SGHRS and CDR2 is YFSETQ. The V and J ends lost 2 bases and 4 bases, in that order; junction bases with no gene match: 5. CDR3: CASSFRQGASTEAFF. As DNA, the CDR3 is TGCGCCAGCAGCTTCCGACAGGGGGCGAGCACTGAAGCTTTCTTT. The full variable domain, in which reference TRBV5-1 and TRBJ1-1 provide the parts outside the CDR3, is KAGVTQTPRYLIKTRGQQVTLSCSPISGHRSVSWYQQTPGQGLQFLFEYFSETQRNKGNFPGRFSGRQFSNSRSEMNVSTLELGDSALYLCASSFRQGASTEAFFGQGTRLTVV.

This chain uses TRBV12-3 or TRBV12-4 with TRBJ2-3, with TRBD1 identical over 7 bases. Trimming removed 7 bases from V and 0 bases from J; junction bases left unmatched: 13. CDR3 length: 17 amino acids. CDR3 loop: CASNLILQGHSTDTQYF. The CDR3 DNA reads TGTGCCAGCAACCTTATTTTACAGGGGCATAGCACAGATACGCAGTATTTT.

Ten or more counts support this clonotype. This rearrangement joins TRBV20-1 to TRBJ1-1; D remains unclear. This CDR3 spans 13 amino acids. Per germline, CDR1 DFQATT and CDR2 SNEGSKA (reference sequence). V gave up 3 bases and J gave up 4 bases, with 12 bases separating them. In DNA, the CDR3 is TGCAGTGCTAGGTACAACCGGGGCACTGAAGCTTTCTTT. The encoded protein is CSARYNRGTEAFF.

This clonotype was counted only a few times. This sequence joins TRBV4-2 and TRBJ2-3; the D gene is possibly TRBD2 (6 bases). The CDR3 is 14 amino acids. V was shortened by 3 bases and J by 1 base, with 8 bases between the two germline ends. The germline V gene encodes CDR1 LGHNA and CDR2 YNFKEQ. CDR3 nucleotides: TGTGCCAGCAGCCATTGGGGGGGCACAGATACGCAGTATTTT. Translation: CASSHWGGTDTQYF.

This clonotype was observed at least ten times. The chain uses TRBV12-3 or TRBV12-4 and TRBJ2-3; TRBD2 matches 9 bases. CDR3 length: 16 residues. Unmatched junction bases numbered 11, after V lost 5 bases and J lost 5 bases. In nucleotides, the CDR3 is TGTGCCAGCAGTCAATGGGCGGGGGGGCCGAAAGATACGCAGTATTTT. Protein: CASSQWAGGPKDTQYF.

There are a few counts of this clonotype. The DNA of the CDR3 is TGCGCCAGCAGCCCCGGGGGGCTGGGATCAGATACGCAGTATTTT. Its protein product is CASSPGGLGSDTQYF. The rearrangement links TRBV5-1 to TRBJ2-3; D is possibly TRBD2 (7 bases). The germline V and J ends were trimmed by 4 bases and 4 bases, with 16 bases remaining between them. This CDR3 has 15 amino acids. Germline V gene sequence: CDR1 SGHRS, CDR2 YFSETQ. Using reference TRBV5-1 and TRBJ2-3 for the parts outside the CDR3, the full variable domain is KAGVTQTPRYLIKTRGQQVTLSCSPISGHRSVSWYQQTPGQGLQFLFEYFSETQRNKGNFPGRFSGRQFSNSRSEMNVSTLELGDSALYLCASSPGGLGSDTQYFGPGTRLTVL.

This clonotype showed up just a few times. The chain combines TRBV7-2 with TRBJ1-1; tentatively, D is TRBD1 (6 bases). Germline CDR1 reads SGHTA; CDR2 reads FQGNSA. This CDR3 spans 15 amino acids. V lost 5 bases and J 7 bases, leaving 20 bases between the germline ends. CDR3 coding DNA: TGTGCCAGCAGCCAGACGATATACAGGGCGGATGAAGCTTTCTTT. Amino acids: CASSQTIYRADEAFF.

This chain connects TRBV6-2 or TRBV6-3 to TRBJ1-6; D is uncertain. Germline assignment: CDR1 MNHEY and CDR2 SVGEGT. There are 14 residues in the CDR3. The ends were cut back, 2 bases at V and 12 bases at J, with 14 bases in the middle. The CDR3 protein is CASSYNADRGPLHF. CDR3 nucleotides: TGTGCCAGCAGTTACAACGCAGATCGGGGACCCCTCCACTTT.

This clonotype occurred a few times. The genes are TRBV27 and TRBJ2-1; tentatively, D is TRBD1 or TRBD2 (5 bases each). V was trimmed by 3 bases and J by 1 base, leaving 16 bases between them. Germline CDR1 reads MNHEY; CDR2 reads SMNVEV (reference sequence). The CDR3 has 17 residues. The CDR3 loop is CASSLLGAGGSYNEQFF. The CDR3 bases are TGTGCCAGCAGTTTGTTAGGGGCCGGCGGGTCCTACAATGAGCAGTTCTTC.

This clonotype came up many times. CDR3 in DNA: TGTGCCAGCAGTCCCAACAGGTACACTGAAGCTTTCTTT. This translates into CASSPNRYTEAFF. The chain uses TRBV27 and TRBJ1-1, with D possibly matching TRBD1 (5 bases). Germline CDR1 and CDR2: MNHEY and SMNVEV (reference sequence). V shed 5 bases and J shed 3 bases, with 10 bases lying between them. The CDR3 consists of 13 residues.

This clonotype came up a few times. The rearrangement uses TRBV5-1 and TRBJ2-7; 10 positions agree with TRBD2. This CDR3 has 15 amino acids. Unmatched junction bases numbered 4, after V lost 1 base and J lost 3 bases. Germline assignment: CDR1 SGHRS and CDR2 YFSETQ. The CDR3 coding sequence is TGCGCCAGCAGCTTGTCACTAGCGGGGAACTACGAGCAGTACTTC. This codes for CASSLSLAGNYEQYF.

The rearrangement uses TRBV18 and TRBJ1-1; unclear D gene. With 3 bases removed from V and 0 bases from J, the gap between germline ends came to 11 bases. Germline lookup yields CDR1 KGHSH and CDR2 LQKENI. CDR3 size: 15 residues. The CDR3, as DNA: TGTGCCAGCTCACCTCGCGACATGATGAACACTGAAGCTTTCTTT. Translation gives CASSPRDMMNTEAFF. The variable domain in full, with the rest retrieved from reference TRBV18 and TRBJ1-1, is NAGVMQNPRHLVRRRGQEARLRCSPMKGHSHVYWYRQLPEEGLKFMVYLQKENIIDESGMPKERFSAEFPKEGPSILRIQQVVRGDSAAYFCASSPRDMMNTEAFFGQGTRLTVV.

The chain links TRBV2 to TRBJ2-1; 7 bases match TRBD2. CDR3 length: 13 residues. Germline loops: CDR1 SNHLY, CDR2 FYNNEI. With 3 bases clipped from V and 8 bases from J, the junction kept 4 bases outside the gene matches. This CDR3 reads CASSDSGGHEQFF. CDR3 bases: TGTGCCAGCAGTGATTCGGGGGGACATGAGCAGTTCTTC. Variable domain in full (rest from reference TRBV2 and TRBJ2-1): EPEVTQTPSHQVTQMGQEVILRCVPISNHLYFYWYRQILGQKVEFLVSFYNNEISEKSEIFDDQFSVERPDGSNFTLKIRSTKLEDSAMYFCASSDSGGHEQFFGPGTRLTVL.